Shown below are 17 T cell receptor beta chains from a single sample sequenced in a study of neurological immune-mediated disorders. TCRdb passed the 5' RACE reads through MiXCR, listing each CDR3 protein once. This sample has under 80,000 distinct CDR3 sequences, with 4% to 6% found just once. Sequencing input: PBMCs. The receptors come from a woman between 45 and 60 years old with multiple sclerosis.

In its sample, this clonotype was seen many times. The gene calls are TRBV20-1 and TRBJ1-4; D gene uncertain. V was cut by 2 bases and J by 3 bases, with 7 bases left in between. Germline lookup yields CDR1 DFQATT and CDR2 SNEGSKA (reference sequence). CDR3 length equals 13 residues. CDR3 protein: CSARSPANEKLFF. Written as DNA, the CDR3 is TGCAGTGCTAGATCACCGGCTAATGAAAAACTGTTTTTT.

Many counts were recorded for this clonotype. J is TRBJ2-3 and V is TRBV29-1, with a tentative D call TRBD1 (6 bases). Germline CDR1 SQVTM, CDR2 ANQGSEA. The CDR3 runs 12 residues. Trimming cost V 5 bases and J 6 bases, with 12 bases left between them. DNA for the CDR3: TGCAGCGTTAAAACAGGGTCGGATACGCAGTATTTT. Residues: CSVKTGSDTQYF.

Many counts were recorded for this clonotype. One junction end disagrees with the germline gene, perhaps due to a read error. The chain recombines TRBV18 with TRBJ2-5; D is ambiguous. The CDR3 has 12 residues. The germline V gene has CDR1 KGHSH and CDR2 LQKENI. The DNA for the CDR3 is TGCGCCAGCAGCCCCCTTGCTGAGACCCAGTACTTC. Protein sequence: CASSPLAETQYF.

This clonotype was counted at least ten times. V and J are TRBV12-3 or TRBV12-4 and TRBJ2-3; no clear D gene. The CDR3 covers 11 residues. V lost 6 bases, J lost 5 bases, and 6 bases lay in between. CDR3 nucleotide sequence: TGTGCCAGCAGGATTTTAGATACGCAGTATTTT. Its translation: CASRILDTQYF.

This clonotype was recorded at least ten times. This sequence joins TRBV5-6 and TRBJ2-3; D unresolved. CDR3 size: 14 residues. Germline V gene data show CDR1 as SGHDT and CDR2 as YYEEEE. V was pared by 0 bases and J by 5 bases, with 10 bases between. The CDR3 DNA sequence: TGTGCCAGCAGCTTGGCGAGGATTCGAGATACGCAGTATTTT. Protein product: CASSLARIRDTQYF. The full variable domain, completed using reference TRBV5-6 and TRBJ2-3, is DAGVTQSPTHLIKTRGQQVTLRCSPKSGHDTVSWYQQALGQGPQFIFQYYEEEERQRGNFPDRFSGHQFPNYSSELNVNALLLGDSALYLCASSLARIRDTQYFGPGTRLTVL.

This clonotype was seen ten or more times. For the CDR3, the DNA is TGCAGTGCTACCGAGCGGGGGAGATGGAATGAGCAGTTCTTC. Protein product: CSATERGRWNEQFF. This chain links TRBV20-1 with TRBJ2-1, with 8 positions matching TRBD2. There are 14 residues in the CDR3. J gave up 7 bases and V 4 bases, and 9 bases lay outside the gene matches. CDR1 and CDR2 from the germline V gene are DFQATT and SNEGSKA (reference sequence).

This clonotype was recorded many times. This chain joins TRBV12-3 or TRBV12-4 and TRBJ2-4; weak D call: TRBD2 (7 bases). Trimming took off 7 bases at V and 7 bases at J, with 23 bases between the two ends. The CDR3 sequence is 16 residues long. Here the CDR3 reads CASKGGVFEGGNIQYF. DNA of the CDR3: TGTGCCAGCAAGGGGGGGGTTTTCGAGGGTGGGAACATTCAGTACTTC.

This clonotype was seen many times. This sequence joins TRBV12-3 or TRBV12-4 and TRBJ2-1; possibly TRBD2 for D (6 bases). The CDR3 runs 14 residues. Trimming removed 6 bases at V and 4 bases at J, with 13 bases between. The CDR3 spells CASSPVGGYNEQFF. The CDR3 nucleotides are TGTGCCAGCAGCCCCGTGGGGGGTTACAATGAGCAGTTCTTC.

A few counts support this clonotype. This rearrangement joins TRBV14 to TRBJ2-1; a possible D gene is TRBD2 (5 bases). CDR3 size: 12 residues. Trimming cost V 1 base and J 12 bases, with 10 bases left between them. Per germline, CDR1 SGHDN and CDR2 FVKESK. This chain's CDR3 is CASSQGEKRQFF. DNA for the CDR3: TGTGCCAGCAGCCAAGGGGAGAAGAGGCAGTTCTTC. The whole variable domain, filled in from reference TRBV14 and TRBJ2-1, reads EAGVTQFPSHSVIEKGQTVTLRCDPISGHDNLYWYRRVMGKEIKFLLHFVKESKQDESGMPNNRFLAERTGGTYSTLKVQPAELEDSGVYFCASSQGEKRQFFGPGTRLTVL.

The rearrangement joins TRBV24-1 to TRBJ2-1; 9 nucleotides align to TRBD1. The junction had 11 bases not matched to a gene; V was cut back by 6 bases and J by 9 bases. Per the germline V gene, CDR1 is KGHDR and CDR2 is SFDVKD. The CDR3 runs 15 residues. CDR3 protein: CATSRTGAARGEQFF. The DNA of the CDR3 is TGTGCCACCAGTAGGACAGGGGCCGCGCGCGGTGAGCAGTTCTTC.

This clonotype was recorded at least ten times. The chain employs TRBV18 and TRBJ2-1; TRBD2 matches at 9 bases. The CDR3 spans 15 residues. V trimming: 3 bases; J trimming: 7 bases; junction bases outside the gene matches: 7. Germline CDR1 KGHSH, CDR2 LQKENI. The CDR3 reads CASSPPSGGTNEQFF. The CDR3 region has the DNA TGTGCCAGCTCACCCCCCAGCGGGGGGACTAATGAGCAGTTCTTC. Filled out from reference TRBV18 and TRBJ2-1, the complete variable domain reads NAGVMQNPRHLVRRRGQEARLRCSPMKGHSHVYWYRQLPEEGLKFMVYLQKENIIDESGMPKERFSAEFPKEGPSILRIQQVVRGDSAAYFCASSPPSGGTNEQFFGPGTRLTVL.

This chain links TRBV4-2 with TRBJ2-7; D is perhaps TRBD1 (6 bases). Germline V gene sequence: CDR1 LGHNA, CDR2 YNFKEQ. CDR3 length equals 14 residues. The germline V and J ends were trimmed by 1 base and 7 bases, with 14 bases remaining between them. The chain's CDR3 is CASSQVDRSDEQYF. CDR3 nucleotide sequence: TGTGCCAGCAGCCAAGTGGACAGATCGGATGAGCAGTACTTC.

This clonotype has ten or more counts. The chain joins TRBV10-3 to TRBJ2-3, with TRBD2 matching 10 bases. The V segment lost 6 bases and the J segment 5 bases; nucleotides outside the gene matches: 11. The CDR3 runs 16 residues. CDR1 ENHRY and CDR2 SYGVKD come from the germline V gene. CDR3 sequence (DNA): TGTGCCATCAGACGCGGTAGCGGGGGGAATGAAGATACGCAGTATTTT. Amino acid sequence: CAIRRGSGGNEDTQYF.

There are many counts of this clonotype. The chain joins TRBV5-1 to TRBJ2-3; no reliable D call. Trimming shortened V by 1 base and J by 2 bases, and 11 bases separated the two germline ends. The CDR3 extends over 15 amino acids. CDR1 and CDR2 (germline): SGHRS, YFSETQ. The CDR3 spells CASSLRQGPTDTQYF. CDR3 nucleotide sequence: TGCGCCAGCAGCTTGAGGCAAGGGCCCACAGATACGCAGTATTTT.

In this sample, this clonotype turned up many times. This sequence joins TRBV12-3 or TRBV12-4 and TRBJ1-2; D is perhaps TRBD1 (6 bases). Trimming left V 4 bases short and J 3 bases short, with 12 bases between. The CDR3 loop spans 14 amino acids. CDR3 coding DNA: TGTGCCAGCAGTTCCGGCGGACAGTACTATGGCTACACCTTC. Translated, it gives CASSSGGQYYGYTF.

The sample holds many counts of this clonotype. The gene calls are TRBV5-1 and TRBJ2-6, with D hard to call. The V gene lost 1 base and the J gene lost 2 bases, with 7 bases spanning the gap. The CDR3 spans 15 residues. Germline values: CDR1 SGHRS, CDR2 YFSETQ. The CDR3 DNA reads TGCGCCAGCAGCTTGATTGGGGCTGGGGCCAACGTCCTGACTTTC. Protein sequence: CASSLIGAGANVLTF.

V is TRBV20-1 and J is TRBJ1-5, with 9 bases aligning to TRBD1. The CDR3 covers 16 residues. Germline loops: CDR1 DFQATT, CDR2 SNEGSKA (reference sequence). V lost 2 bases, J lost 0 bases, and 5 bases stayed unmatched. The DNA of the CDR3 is TGCAGTGCTAGACAAATGGACAGGGGTAGCAATCAGCCCCAGCATTTT. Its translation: CSARQMDRGSNQPQHF.